This T cell receptor beta chain was retrieved from a study of CD8 T cells in Susac syndrome. Trimming took 5 bases from V and 5 from J; bases not matched to a gene: 15. In germline, CDR1 is SEHNR, CDR2 FQNEAQ (reference sequence). CDR3 length: 16 amino acids. Random hexamers were used to reverse transcribe an amount of roughly 0.45 to 1 ug RNA. TCRdb reanalysed the immunoSEQ multiplex PCR reads using MiXCR and keeps one entry per CDR3 protein. Here the sample spans about 52,000 distinct CDR3 sequences, 93% being singletons. The TCR comes from a human donor with multiple sclerosis. The sequencing input was CD8+ T cells from PBMCs. The chain has TRBV7-9 and TRBJ2-7; 7 nucleotides line up with TRBD1. The CDR3 here is CASSPQIGGFRHEQYF. The CDR3 DNA follows: TGTGCCAGCAGCCCCCAGATAGGGGGCTTCAGGCACGAGCAGTACTTC. The full variable domain, in which reference TRBV7-9 and TRBJ2-7 provide the parts outside the CDR3, is DTGVSQNPRHKITKRGQNVTFRCDPISEHNRLYWYRQTLGQGPEFLTYFQNEAQLEKSRLLSDRFSAERPKGSFSTLEIQRTEQGDSAMYLCASSPQIGGFRHEQYFGPGTRLTVT.